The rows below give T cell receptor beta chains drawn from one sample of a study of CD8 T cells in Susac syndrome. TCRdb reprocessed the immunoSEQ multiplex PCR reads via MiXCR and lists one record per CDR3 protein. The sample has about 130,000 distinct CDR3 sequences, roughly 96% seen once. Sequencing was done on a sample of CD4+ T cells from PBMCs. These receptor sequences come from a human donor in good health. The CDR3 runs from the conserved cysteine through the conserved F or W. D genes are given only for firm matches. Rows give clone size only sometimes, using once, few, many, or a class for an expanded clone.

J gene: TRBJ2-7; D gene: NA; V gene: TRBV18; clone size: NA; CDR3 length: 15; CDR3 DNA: TGTGCCAGCTCACCCCGTCGGCTCCTCCAATACGAGCAGTACTTC; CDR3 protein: CASSPRRLLQYEQYF
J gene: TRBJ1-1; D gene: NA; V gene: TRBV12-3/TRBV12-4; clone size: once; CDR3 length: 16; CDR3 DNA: TGTGCCAGCAGTGCCCGACAGGCTGAATTGAACACTGAAGCTTTCTTT; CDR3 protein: CASSARQAELNTEAFF
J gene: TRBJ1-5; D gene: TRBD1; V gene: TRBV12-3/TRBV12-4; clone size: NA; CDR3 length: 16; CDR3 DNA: TGTGCCAGCAGTGCTTTGGGACAGGGTTTGAATCAGCCCCAGCATTTT; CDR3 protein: CASSALGQGLNQPQHF
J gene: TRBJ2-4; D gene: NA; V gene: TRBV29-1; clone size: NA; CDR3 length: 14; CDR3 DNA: TGCAGCGTTGAAACAGGGCTAGCCAAAAACATTCAGTACTTC; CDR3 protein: CSVETGLAKNIQYF
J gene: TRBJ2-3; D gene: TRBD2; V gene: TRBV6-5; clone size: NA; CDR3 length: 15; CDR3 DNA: TGTGCCAGCAGTTACACTAGCGGGGGCACAGATACGCAGTATTTT; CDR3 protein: CASSYTSGGTDTQYF
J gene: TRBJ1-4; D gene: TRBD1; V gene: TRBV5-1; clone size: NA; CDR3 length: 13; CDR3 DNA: TGCGCCAGCAGTGAGGGGGCGAGGGAAAAACTGTTTTTT; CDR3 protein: CASSEGAREKLFF
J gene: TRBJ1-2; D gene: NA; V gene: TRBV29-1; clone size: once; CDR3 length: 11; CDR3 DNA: TGCAGCTCCCGAGGTGGAAATGGCTACACCTTC; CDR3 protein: CSSRGGNGYTF
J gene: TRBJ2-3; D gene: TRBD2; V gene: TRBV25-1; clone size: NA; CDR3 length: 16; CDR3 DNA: TGTGCCAGCAGTGCCTTTCTAGCGGGAGCTACAGATACGCAGTATTTT; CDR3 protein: CASSAFLAGATDTQYF
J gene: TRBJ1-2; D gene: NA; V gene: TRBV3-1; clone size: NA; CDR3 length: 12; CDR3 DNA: TGTGCCAGCAGAGGGGGAAACTATGGCTACACCTTC; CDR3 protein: CASRGGNYGYTF
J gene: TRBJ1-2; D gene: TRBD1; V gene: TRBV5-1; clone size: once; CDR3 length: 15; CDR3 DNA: TGCGCCAGCAGCTTGAGGCCAGGGGGGGAGTTTGGCTACACCTTC; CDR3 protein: CASSLRPGGEFGYTF
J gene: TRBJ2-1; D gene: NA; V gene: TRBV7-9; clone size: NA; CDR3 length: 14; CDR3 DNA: TGTGCCAGCGGGTCCTACACTGGTTACAATGAGCAGTTCTTC; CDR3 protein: CASGSYTGYNEQFF
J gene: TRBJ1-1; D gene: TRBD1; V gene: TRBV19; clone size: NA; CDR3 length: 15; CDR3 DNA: TGTGCCAGTAGTACTCGCCTCGGGACAGCAGCCCAAGCTTTCTTT; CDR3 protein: CASSTRLGTAAQAFF
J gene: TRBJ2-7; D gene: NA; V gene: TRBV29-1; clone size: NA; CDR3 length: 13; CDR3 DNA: TGCAGCGTTGTAACAGCTACTCCCTACGAGCAGTACTTC; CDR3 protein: CSVVTATPYEQYF
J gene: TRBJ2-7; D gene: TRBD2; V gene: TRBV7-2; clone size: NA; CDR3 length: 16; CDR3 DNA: TGTGCCAGCAGCTTGGTCTCGGGAGGGTCGGCCTACGAGCAGTACTTC; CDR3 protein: CASSLVSGGSAYEQYF
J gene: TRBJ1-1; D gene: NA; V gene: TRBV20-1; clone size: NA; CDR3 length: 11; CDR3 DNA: TGCAGTGCCCTCCGGGCGACAGAAGCTTTCTTT; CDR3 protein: CSALRATEAFF
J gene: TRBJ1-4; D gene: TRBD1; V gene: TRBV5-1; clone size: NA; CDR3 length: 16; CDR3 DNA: TGCGCCAGCAGCTTGGGGGCCGTGGGACAGGATGAAAAACTGTTTTTT; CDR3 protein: CASSLGAVGQDEKLFF
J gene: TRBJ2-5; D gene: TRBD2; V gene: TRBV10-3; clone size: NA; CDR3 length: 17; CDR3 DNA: TGTGCCATCAGTGACTCTTCGGGGGGACGTCGGGGAGAGACCCAGTACTTC; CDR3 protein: CAISDSSGGRRGETQYF
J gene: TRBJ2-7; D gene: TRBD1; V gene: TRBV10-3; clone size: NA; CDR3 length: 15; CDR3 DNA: TGTGCCATCAGTGAGAATAACAGGGGGTCGTACGAGCAGTACTTC; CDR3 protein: CAISENNRGSYEQYF
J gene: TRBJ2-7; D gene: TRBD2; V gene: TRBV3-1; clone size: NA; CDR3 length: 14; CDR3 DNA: TGTGCCAGCAGCCAAGCTAGCGGGGGATACGAGCAGTACTTC; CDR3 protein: CASSQASGGYEQYF
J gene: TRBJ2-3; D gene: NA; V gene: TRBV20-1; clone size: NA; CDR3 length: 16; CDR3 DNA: TGCAGTGCTTCCTCCCGGACAGCCGATAGCACAGATACGCAGTATTTT; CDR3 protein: CSASSRTADSTDTQYF
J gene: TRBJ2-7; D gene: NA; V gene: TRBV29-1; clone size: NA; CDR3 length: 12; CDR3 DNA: TGCAGCGCCGGACGGTCTAATTACGAGCAGTACTTC; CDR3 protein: CSAGRSNYEQYF
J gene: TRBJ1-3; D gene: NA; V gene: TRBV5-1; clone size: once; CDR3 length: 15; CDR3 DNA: TGCGCCAGCAGCTTGTTGGGCCCCCCTGGAAACACCATATATTTT; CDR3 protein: CASSLLGPPGNTIYF
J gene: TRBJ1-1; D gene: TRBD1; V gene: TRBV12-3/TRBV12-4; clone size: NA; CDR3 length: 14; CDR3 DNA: TGTGCCAGCAGTGACAGGGGATCGGCGACTGAAGCTTTCTTT; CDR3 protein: CASSDRGSATEAFF
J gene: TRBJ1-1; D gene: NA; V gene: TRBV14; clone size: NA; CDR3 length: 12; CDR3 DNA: TGTGCCAGCAGCCACATGAACACTGAAGCTTTCTTT; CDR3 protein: CASSHMNTEAFF
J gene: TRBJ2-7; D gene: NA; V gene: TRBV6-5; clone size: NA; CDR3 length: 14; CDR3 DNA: TGTGCCAGCGGCCGGGGCAGGGGACCCTACGAGCAGTACTTC; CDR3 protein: CASGRGRGPYEQYF
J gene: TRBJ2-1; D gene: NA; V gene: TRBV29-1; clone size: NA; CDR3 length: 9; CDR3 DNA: TGCATCCCCTCAACCGAGCAGTTCTTC; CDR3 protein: CIPSTEQFF
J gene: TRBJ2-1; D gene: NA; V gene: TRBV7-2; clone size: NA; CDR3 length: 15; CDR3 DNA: TGTGCCGCCCAGGCAACCCCCGACTCCTACAATGAGCAGTTCTTC; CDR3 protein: CAAQATPDSYNEQFF
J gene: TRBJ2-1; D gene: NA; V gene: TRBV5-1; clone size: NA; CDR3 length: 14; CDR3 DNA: TGCGCCAGCAGCTTGAGTCTTCCCTACAATGAGCAGTTCTTC; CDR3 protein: CASSLSLPYNEQFF
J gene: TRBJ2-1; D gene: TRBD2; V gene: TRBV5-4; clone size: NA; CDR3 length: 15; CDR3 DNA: TGTGCCAGCAAACCGTCGGGGGGCTCCTACAATGAGCAGTTCTTC; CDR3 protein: CASKPSGGSYNEQFF
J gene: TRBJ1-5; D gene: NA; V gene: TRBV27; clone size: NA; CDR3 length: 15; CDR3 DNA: TGTGCCAGCAGTTACTGGGGTTTGGGAAATCAGCCCCAGCATTTT; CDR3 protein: CASSYWGLGNQPQHF
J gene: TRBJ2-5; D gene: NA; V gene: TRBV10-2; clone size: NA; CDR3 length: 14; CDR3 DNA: TGCGCCAGCAGTGAGAGAAGTTTACAAGAGACCCAGTACTTC; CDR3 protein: CASSERSLQETQYF
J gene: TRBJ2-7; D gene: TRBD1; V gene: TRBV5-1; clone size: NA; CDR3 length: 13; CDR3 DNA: TGCGCCAGCAGCTTGGGACAGGGCCACGAGCAGTACTTC; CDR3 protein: CASSLGQGHEQYF
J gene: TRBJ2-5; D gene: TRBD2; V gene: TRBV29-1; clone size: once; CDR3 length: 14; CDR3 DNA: TGCAGCGTTGGTTGGGTAGCGGGAGGAGAGACCCAGTACTTC; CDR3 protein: CSVGWVAGGETQYF
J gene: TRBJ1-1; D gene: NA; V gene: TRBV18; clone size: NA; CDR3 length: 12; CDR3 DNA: TGTGCCAGCTCACCACCGTACACTGAAGCTTTCTTT; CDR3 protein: CASSPPYTEAFF
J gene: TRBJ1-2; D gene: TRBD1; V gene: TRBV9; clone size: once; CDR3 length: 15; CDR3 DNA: TGTGCCAGCAGCCCCACAGGGGCCTTCGGGTATGGCTACACCTTC; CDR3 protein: CASSPTGAFGYGYTF
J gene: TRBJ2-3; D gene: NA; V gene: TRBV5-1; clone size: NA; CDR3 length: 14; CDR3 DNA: TGCGCCAGCAGCTTGGCGGGAGTAGCAGATACGCAGTATTTT; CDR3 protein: CASSLAGVADTQYF